What follows are 13 T cell receptor beta chains derived from one specimen sequenced in a study of shared clonotypes between healthy human individuals. Clones were sequenced by immunoSEQ multiplex PCR, and TCRdb holds only the in-frame ones, with some missing. The data show hundreds of thousands of clones, with around 93% seen just once and around 24% held by the top ten. The naive CD8 fraction comprised CD45RO-negative cells positively selected for CCR7 and excluded terminally differentiated effector memory CD45RA+ cells. The specimen sequenced was naive CD8+ T cells sorted from blood. These receptors all stem from a man younger than 45 in good health.

The chain employs TRBV5-6 and TRBJ2-7; 7 bases line up with TRBD2. The CDR3 has 14 amino acids. The J segment lost 6 bases and the V segment lost 4 bases, leaving 10 bases of the junction unmatched. CDR1 SGHDT and CDR2 YYEEEE come from the germline V gene. The CDR3 region is CASSPAGSPGEQYF. The DNA for the CDR3 is TGTGCCAGCAGCCCAGCGGGGTCCCCCGGCGAGCAGTACTTC.

The V and J genes are TRBV7-9 and TRBJ1-2; D not resolved. The CDR3 is 13 amino acids. V was trimmed by 7 bases and J by 0 bases, leaving 9 bases between them. Germline CDR1 is SEHNR and CDR2 is FQNEAQ (reference sequence). The CDR3 spells CASTGGANYGYTF. For the CDR3, the DNA is TGTGCCAGCACAGGAGGAGCTAACTATGGCTACACCTTC.

This rearrangement joins TRBV5-4 to TRBJ2-3; D remains ambiguous. The CDR3 loop spans 13 amino acids. CDR1 is SGHNT and CDR2 is YYREEE in the germline V gene (reference sequence). V dropped 0 bases and J dropped 6 bases, with 8 bases sitting between them. In DNA, the CDR3 is TGTGCCAGCAGCTTGGGCTGGAGCGATACGCAGTATTTT. This gives the protein CASSLGWSDTQYF.

This chain uses TRBV7-9 with TRBJ2-1; weak D call: TRBD2 (6 bases). Trimming took 5 bases from V and 6 from J, leaving 14 bases between them. The CDR3 length is 14 residues. Germline CDR1 SEHNR, CDR2 FQNEAQ (reference sequence). CDR3 in amino acids: CASSPPGVFNEQFF. CDR3 coding DNA: TGTGCCAGCAGCCCCCCGGGGGTTTTCAATGAGCAGTTCTTC.

This clone was recorded once. The chain has TRBV27 and TRBJ2-7, with D perhaps assigned TRBD1 or TRBD2 (5 bases each). Germline loops: CDR1 MNHEY, CDR2 SMNVEV (reference sequence). CDR3 size: 15 residues. Trimming took 6 bases from V and 3 from J, leaving 18 bases between them. The DNA for the CDR3 is TGTGCCAGCAGCTCCTTCCAGGGACCCAACTACGAGCAGTACTTC. Encoded protein: CASSSFQGPNYEQYF.

The chain is built from TRBV6-6 and TRBJ1-2; the D is unclear. Germline V gene lookup returns CDR1 MNHNY and CDR2 SVGAGI (reference sequence). This CDR3 is 11 amino acids long. The V end was cut by 5 bases, the J end by 6 bases, with 7 bases between. The CDR3 DNA sequence: TGTGCCAGCAGTCTTCAGGATGGCTACACCTTC. Translating it yields CASSLQDGYTF.

The CDR3 sequence: CASSLQGQDYGYTF. The CDR3 bases are TGTGCCAGCAGCTTACAAGGACAGGACTATGGCTACACCTTC. This sequence joins TRBV7-3 and TRBJ1-2, with TRBD1 identical over 7 bases. V shed 2 bases and J 3 bases; nucleotides not matched to a gene: 3. CDR3 length: 14 amino acids. Germline values: CDR1 SGHTA, CDR2 FQGTGA.

The chain uses TRBV27 and TRBJ2-1, with unresolved D. The germline CDR1 and CDR2 sequences are MNHEY and SMNVEV (reference sequence). V lost 6 bases to trimming and J lost 2 bases, with 8 bases between them. This CDR3 has 13 amino acids. The CDR3, as DNA: TGTGCCAGCAGCCTACTCCCCTACAATGAGCAGTTCTTC. Amino acid sequence: CASSLLPYNEQFF.

The CDR3 region has the DNA TGTGCCAGCAGTGAAGATTACCTCTACAATGAGCAGTTCTTC. It yields the protein CASSEDYLYNEQFF. The chain uses TRBV2 and TRBJ2-1; D unresolved. Germline CDR1 is SNHLY and CDR2 is FYNNEI. This CDR3 region has 14 residues. V was pared by 1 base and J by 3 bases, with 7 bases between.

V is TRBV4-3 and J is TRBJ1-5; no firm D call. V shed 1 base and J shed 6 bases, with 10 bases lying between them. The CDR3 extends over 14 amino acids. Per germline, CDR1 LGHNA and CDR2 YSLEER. The CDR3 DNA reads as TGCGCCAGCAGCCAAGGTGGTGTGGGTCAGCCCCAGCATTTT. Protein: CASSQGGVGQPQHF.

The gene calls are TRBV2 and TRBJ2-1; the D is unclear. Trimming pared 0 bases from V and 10 bases from J, leaving 13 bases between. The germline V gene encodes CDR1 SNHLY and CDR2 FYNNEI. CDR3 length equals 14 residues. The CDR3 coding sequence is TGTGCCAGCAGTGAAGCCTGGTCCCTTATGGAGCAGTTCTTC. Translated: CASSEAWSLMEQFF.

V is TRBV4-3 and J is TRBJ1-2, with a possible D match to TRBD1 (6 bases). In germline, CDR1 is LGHNA, CDR2 YSLEER. With 0 bases removed from V and 3 bases from J, the gap between germline ends came to 23 bases. The CDR3 extends over 19 amino acids. DNA of the CDR3: TGCGCCAGCAGCCAAGAGGTTGAGTTACAGGGACGCGACGACTATGGCTACACCTTC. Translation gives CASSQEVELQGRDDYGYTF.

J is TRBJ1-1 and V is TRBV6-5; a weak D match, TRBD1 (6 bases). V was cut by 7 bases and J by 0 bases, with 15 bases left in between. CDR3 length equals 15 residues. The germline CDR1 and CDR2 sequences are MNHEY and SVGAGI. As DNA, the CDR3 is TGTGCCAGCACGCCTAGGGGGGGTATGAACACTGAAGCTTTCTTT. Translation: CASTPRGGMNTEAFF.